This T cell receptor beta chain was retrieved from a study of cytomegalovirus exposure and HLA in healthy donors. Across the whole study: Earlier, 110 million or so unique TCR beta sequences were recovered from about 170 million T cells by an analysis.

Study results and caveats: TCR beta V- and J-gene trimming, according to a later analysis, was linked to a missense DCLRE1C variant. 87-base-pair reads could not separate some V segments, including TRBV6-2 and TRBV6-3.

This clone was counted once. The antigen remains undetermined. The CDR3 spans 19 residues. With 6 bases clipped from V and 1 base from J, the junction kept 11 bases outside the gene matches. Germline-derived CDR1 and CDR2 are SGHVS and FNYEAQ. The primer mix had 60 Vbeta and 13 Jbeta primers. Clones were read by immunoSEQ multiplex PCR, and TCRdb kept only the in-frame ones, dropping some. Altogether 140,000 to 150,000 clones are present, over 60% being singletons, with the ten largest covering around 3%. The receptor comes from a man aged 35 to 55 in good health and CMV-seropositive. The sample consisted of PBMCs. V is TRBV7-6 and J is TRBJ2-1; 14 nucleotides align to TRBD2. The CDR3 is CASSFSGTSGRLSYNEQFF. The CDR3 DNA follows: TGTGCCAGCAGTTTTTCCGGGACTAGCGGGAGACTTTCCTACAATGAGCAGTTCTTC.